This T cell receptor beta chain was identified in a study of blood T cell repertoires in COVID-19 (dated by TCRdb to the early 2020s). As for the study more broadly: Samples from collaborators originated in the United States, Italy and Spain and spanned both the acute and convalescent phases of COVID-19. The material from the prospective study consisted of cDNA or gDNA derived from T cells, B-cell-depleted T cells, or PBMCs. Deeply sampled blood TCRbeta repertoires from subjects exposed to, actively infected with, or recovered from COVID-19 were included in the dataset. A freely available public database, intended as a resource for researchers studying the immune response to SARS-CoV-2, is where the repertoires were released. Samples came from the ongoing ImmuneRACE study (first 160 participants) plus 1,254 subjects from 6 global collaborators. A de-identified subject ID, COVID-19 status, age in years and sex were almost always included in the sample metadata. Where available, HLA class I and class II types were obtained from metadata supplied by the sample provider rather than from assay-based typing.

In Seattle, one collaborating source enrolled patients while the infection was active and tracked those patients longitudinally over the course of disease. Whole blood was collected in K2EDTA tubes by collaborating institutions according to the institutions' own protocols. For TCRbeta analysis, collaborators shipped samples as frozen whole blood, isolated PBMCs, or DNA extracted from either of those sample types. The immunoSEQ Assay, a bias-controlled multiplex PCR, was used to amplify TCRbeta CDR3 regions from genomic DNA. The published analysis was carried out like this. The number of nucleated cells in each sample was estimated from the amplification of reference gene primers within the assay. Sequence reads were collapsed and filtered to measure the absolute abundance of every unique TCRbeta CDR3 rearrangement. For each sample, productive Simpson clonality was calculated as the square root of Simpson's diversity index across productive rearrangements. The clones in this table, taken by TCRdb from immuneACCESS, are in-frame only. Not every clone is retained; where verified, under half of the shortfall comes from an unresolved V gene, and the cause of the rest is unknown. That table supplies the V and J calls and clone size; D and trimming were determined from the DNA. The sample profile shows some 60,000 clones; 80% to 85% of them were found once. The ten largest account for approximately 20% of the sample.

General conclusions and limits of the study: Clinical and demographic metadata were provided uncurated, with the amount varying by source and participant.

The CDR3 runs 16 amino acids, cysteine and phenylalanine included. This entry keeps only the CDR3 DNA: 48 bases, framed from base 1. Reading the germline V gene (reference sequence) gives CDR1 MNHEY and CDR2 SMNVEV. V is clipped by 2 bases and J by 5 bases, and the sequence between their germline boundaries is 19 bases long. Comment on this clone: Its specific antigen is unknown. Within one base of it there is no much larger clone, and no base qualities were kept.

The sequence was obtained from a man between 25 and 39 years old with COVID-19, enrolled during active disease. The rearrangement combines TRBV27 with TRBJ2-7; TRBD1 is a weak D gene call, 6 bases matching. The sample consisted of peripheral blood. The bases read TGTGCCAGCAGTTTAAATCTGGGGGCGAAGTCCGACGAGCAGTACTTC. Translated, this gives CASSLNLGAKSDEQYF.